This T cell receptor beta chain was captured by sequencing in a study of cytomegalovirus exposure and HLA in healthy donors. Whole-study results and caveats: Presence/absence analysis assumed near-uniform sequencing depth across donors. Published work reported that the classifier diagnosed cytomegalovirus status with high specificity and sensitivity. When analyzed later, a missense DCLRE1C variant was found to be linked to TCR beta V- and J-gene trimming.

Germline loops: CDR1 MNHEY, CDR2 SVGAGI. The CDR3 is 15 amino acids. As to this clone: The antigen is undetermined. A junction boundary mismatches the germline segment, possibly from a read error.

It was with 60 Vbeta and 13 Jbeta primers that the PCR ran. Some clones are missing from TCRdb's copy, which holds only in-frame ones; the method was immunoSEQ multiplex PCR. This table holds hundreds of thousands of clones, roughly 70% found once. This clonotype was sampled from a female donor in good health and CMV-seronegative. Material: PBMCs. The chain uses TRBV6-5 and TRBJ2-6, with a tentative D call TRBD1 (5 bases). In nucleotides, the CDR3 is TGTGCCAGCAGACCGCCGGTGGCTGGGGCCAACGTCCTGGCTTTC. Translated, it gives CASRPPVAGANVLAF.